This is a list of T cell receptor beta chains from one sample in a study of somatic mutations in cytotoxic T cells in rheumatoid arthritis. Sequenced by immunoSEQ multiplex PCR; TCRdb stores in-frame clones only, minus some. The top ten clones hold more than 9% of a sample with about 15,000 clones, around 70% of them seen once. The sequenced material came from CD8+ T cells sorted from blood. Receptor source: an adult with rheumatoid arthritis. The CDR3 runs from the conserved cysteine through the conserved F or W. A D gene is named only where the DNA matches it firmly. Not every row has a clone size; where given, it reads once, few, many or a size class.

>NA|TRBJ1-1|TRBV6-5|NA
TGTGCCAGCAGTGAAGCCGGCGGGACTGAAGCTTTCTTT
CASSEAGGTEAFF
>NA|TRBJ2-1|TRBV14|TRBD2
TGTGCCAGCAGCCAAGAGGCGGGGGGGTCGGATGAGCAGTTCTTC
CASSQEAGGSDEQFF
>NA|TRBJ2-1|TRBV9|TRBD2
TGTGCCAGCAGCGTAGGGGGACTAGGGGGCAATGAGCAGTTCTTC
CASSVGGLGGNEQFF
>NA|TRBJ1-5|TRBV5-6|NA
TGTGCCAGCAGCTTGGGTGGGCATCAGCCCCAGCATTTT
CASSLGGHQPQHF
>medium-sized|TRBJ2-1|TRBV12-5|TRBD2
TGTGCTAGTGGTTCGACTAGCGGAAACAATGAGCAGTTCTTC
CASGSTSGNNEQFF
>few|TRBJ2-7|TRBV7-9|NA
TGTGCCAGCAGCTTAATCTCCTACGAGCAGTACTTC
CASSLISYEQYF
>NA|TRBJ1-2|TRBV4-3|TRBD1
TGCGCCAGCAGCCAAGAAGACCGCAGGGGGTTGTATGACTATGGCTACACCTTC
CASSQEDRRGLYDYGYTF
>NA|TRBJ2-3|TRBV27|NA
TGTGCCAGCACTCTTACGGGTGTTTACGGGGATACGCAGTATTTT
CASTLTGVYGDTQYF
>NA|TRBJ1-2|TRBV6-5|NA
TGTGCCAGCAGTTACATGGTCTCTGGCTATGGCTACACCTTC
CASSYMVSGYGYTF
>NA|TRBJ1-6|TRBV5-3|NA
TGTGCCAGAAGCTCTGGTTGCGGGATTTCACCCCTCCACTTT
CARSSGCGISPLHF
>NA|TRBJ1-1|TRBV6-5|NA
TGTGCCAGCAGTATCATGATGGGGGGAACTGAAGCTTTCTTT
CASSIMMGGTEAFF
>once|TRBJ2-7|TRBV5-6|NA
TGTGCCAGCAGCCCTGGGCTATTCGCCTACGAGCAGTACTTC
CASSPGLFAYEQYF
>NA|TRBJ1-1|TRBV19|NA
TGTGCCAGTAGTCCTGGTGCTATGGTGAACACTGAAGCTTTCTTT
CASSPGAMVNTEAFF
>NA|TRBJ2-5|TRBV10-3|NA
TGTGCCATCAGTCGGGACACCCAAGGGGAGACCCAGTACTTC
CAISRDTQGETQYF
>NA|TRBJ1-1|TRBV28|TRBD1
TGTGCCAGCAGTCTGGCTAGTACAGGGGTCAACACTGAAGCTTTCTTT
CASSLASTGVNTEAFF
>NA|TRBJ1-1|TRBV5-1|NA
TGCGCCAGCAGCTTGATCACGGGGGGAGCGACTGAAGCTTTCTTT
CASSLITGGATEAFF
>few|TRBJ1-2|TRBV7-9|NA
TGTGCCAGCAGCTTAGGCAGTAAGAGCTACACCTTC
CASSLGSKSYTF
>NA|TRBJ2-5|TRBV9|NA
TGTGCCAGCAGCGTAGGGTCGGTCCAAGAGACCCAGTACTTC
CASSVGSVQETQYF
>NA|TRBJ1-5|TRBV13|NA
TGTGCCAGCAGCTTAGGGCCTTCTAGCAATCAGCCCCAGCATTTT
CASSLGPSSNQPQHF
>NA|TRBJ2-3|TRBV1|NA
TGCACCAGCTGGAGCACAGATACGCAGTATTTT
CTSWSTDTQYF
>few|TRBJ2-7|TRBV4-1|TRBD1
TGCGCCAGCAGCCAGACCCCGGGACAGGGGGCCTCCGAGCAGTACTTC
CASSQTPGQGASEQYF
>NA|TRBJ1-2|TRBV29-1|NA
TGCAGCGTTTTCAGAGAGCTCTATGGCTACACCTTC
CSVFRELYGYTF
>medium-sized|TRBJ1-1|TRBV7-3|NA
TGTGCCAGCAGCCCCACGGGAGGTGTCACTGAAGCTTTCTTT
CASSPTGGVTEAFF
>NA|TRBJ2-1|TRBV9|TRBD1
TGTGCCAGCAGCGCATCCCGGGACAGGGCCTACAATGAGCAGTTCTTC
CASSASRDRAYNEQFF
>NA|TRBJ2-1|TRBV5-6|TRBD2
TGTGCCAGCAGCCCGGGACTAGCGGGTATAAATGAGCAGTTCTTC
CASSPGLAGINEQFF
>few|TRBJ1-6|TRBV11-3|NA
TGTGCCAGCAGCTTACGACATGATAATTCACCCCTCCACTTT
CASSLRHDNSPLHF
>few|TRBJ1-5|TRBV4-3|TRBD1
TGCGCCAGCAGCCAAGCGACAGGGGCCCAGCCCCAGCATTTT
CASSQATGAQPQHF
>NA|TRBJ2-5|TRBV7-9|TRBD2
TGTGCCAGCAGCTCCGGGACTAGCGGGGCGCAAGAGACCCAGTACTTC
CASSSGTSGAQETQYF
>NA|TRBJ1-4|TRBV27|NA
TGTGCCAGCGGCCTTAGGGGGGAGGGACTGTTTTTT
CASGLRGEGLFF
>NA|TRBJ2-7|TRBV10-3|TRBD2
TGTGCCAGCACCGACCTGGGAGGGGAGGCGTCCTACGAGCAGTACTTC
CASTDLGGEASYEQYF
>NA|TRBJ1-1|TRBV7-6|NA
TGTGCCAGCAGCTTAGTGGCAGGGTTCAGCACTGAAGCTTTCTTT
CASSLVAGFSTEAFF
>NA|TRBJ2-2|TRBV2|NA
TGTGCCAGCAGGTGGGGGGATTTGGACACCGGGGAGCTGTTTTTT
CASRWGDLDTGELFF
>NA|TRBJ2-5|TRBV27|NA
TGTGCCAGCAGTCCTGGACTGACTCCCACGGAGACCCAGTACTTC
CASSPGLTPTETQYF
>few|TRBJ1-1|TRBV7-9|NA
TGTGCCAGCAATCCACCCCGGAACACTGAAGCTTTCTTT
CASNPPRNTEAFF
>NA|TRBJ1-2|TRBV27|TRBD1
TGTGCCAGCAGTGCGACAGGGATCGGGTATGGCTACACCTTC
CASSATGIGYGYTF
>NA|TRBJ1-1|TRBV14|NA
TGTGCCAGCAGCCATCTGGGGGGGCCCCTGGACACTGAAGCTTTCTTT
CASSHLGGPLDTEAFF
>few|TRBJ1-1|TRBV5-8|NA
TGTGCCAGCAGCTTGGCGGTGGCTGAAGCTTTCTTT
CASSLAVAEAFF
>NA|TRBJ1-1|TRBV6-6|NA
TGTGCCAGCAGCCGACAGGTTGGGGCTTTCTTT
CASSRQVGAFF
>NA|TRBJ1-3|TRBV2|NA
TGTGCCGGTGGTGGAAACACCATATATTTT
CAGGGNTIYF
>NA|TRBJ1-5|TRBV7-9|NA
TGTGCCAGCAGCCAGGACAACGCCAATCAGCCCCAGCATTTT
CASSQDNANQPQHF
>NA|TRBJ2-1|TRBV7-8|TRBD1
TGTGCCAGCAGCTTAGGGCAGGGGGCGGGCAATGAGCAGTTCTTC
CASSLGQGAGNEQFF
>NA|TRBJ2-7|TRBV5-8|TRBD1
TGTGCCAGCACCCCCCGGGACAGGCTCTACGAGCAGTACTTC
CASTPRDRLYEQYF
>NA|TRBJ2-1|TRBV2|TRBD2
TGTGCCAGCGTTCTAGCGGAGTCCTACAATGAGCAGTTCTTC
CASVLAESYNEQFF
>NA|TRBJ2-2|TRBV6-6|TRBD1
TGTGCCAGCAGCCCGGGACAGGGGCACGGGGAGCTGTTTTTT
CASSPGQGHGELFF
>NA|TRBJ1-2|TRBV5-6|TRBD1
TGTGCCAGCAGTTTCCCCCCCCCGACAGGGAGTCGCTATGGCTACACCTTC
CASSFPPPTGSRYGYTF
>once|TRBJ2-1|TRBV4-1|NA
TGCGCCAGCAGCCAAGCGAACAGAAACAATGAGCAGTTCTTC
CASSQANRNNEQFF
>NA|TRBJ2-1|TRBV11-2|TRBD2
TGTGCCAGCAGCTACAGCGGGGGGGTTGAGCAGTTCTTC
CASSYSGGVEQFF
>few|TRBJ1-1|TRBV19|NA
TGTGCCAGTAGTATTTCGGCATCTGAAGCTTTCTTT
CASSISASEAFF
>NA|TRBJ2-7|TRBV5-1|TRBD2
TGCGCCAGCAGCCCCCGGGGGGGGTCCTACGAGCAGTACTTC
CASSPRGGSYEQYF
>NA|TRBJ1-1|TRBV4-2|NA
TGTGCCAGCAGCCGAGACCTACAGGGTGGGGGTGAAGCTTTCTTT
CASSRDLQGGGEAFF
>NA|TRBJ2-4|TRBV7-9|NA
TGTGCCAGCAGCTTAGGCGGGGAACAACAGTACTTC
CASSLGGEQQYF
>large|TRBJ2-1|TRBV7-3|TRBD1
TGTGCCAGCAGCTTAAGTGGGACAGGGGCGGGTGAGCAGTTCTTC
CASSLSGTGAGEQFF
>NA|TRBJ2-6|TRBV4-1|NA
TGCGCCAGCAGCCAGGGCGGCACCCCGGGCCTCGGGGCCAACGTCCTGACTTTC
CASSQGGTPGLGANVLTF
>NA|TRBJ2-7|TRBV9|NA
TGTGCCAGCAGCGTAGAAGGGGATTTTTACGAGCAGTACTTC
CASSVEGDFYEQYF
>NA|TRBJ2-3|TRBV23-1|TRBD1
TGCGCCAGCAGTCCTCCGGGACAGCCTAATACGCAGTATTTT
CASSPPGQPNTQYF
>NA|TRBJ2-5|TRBV13|NA
TGTGCCAGCAGAATCGGGGGAGGTCAGGGTCTCCAAGAGACCCAGTACTTC
CASRIGGGQGLQETQYF
>NA|TRBJ2-5|TRBV4-3|TRBD1
TGCGCCAGCAGCTCCGGACAGGGGCCGAGGGAGACCCAGTACTTC
CASSSGQGPRETQYF